The clone carrying this T cell receptor beta chain showed up just a few times. Its antigen is currently unknown. By quantitative 5'-RACE with molecular barcodes, the TCR beta libraries were made. Each CDR3 protein gets one entry after TCRdb re-called the 5' RACE reads with MiXCR. The sample includes some 200,000 distinct CDR3 sequences, roughly 26% of them seen just once. The data are from a study of CD8 T cells in ankylosing spondylitis. Findings and caveats of the study: Reactive arthritis synovial fluid and blood previously showed some of these motif variants. Significant enrichment of disease-linked clones was reported in matched ankylosing spondylitis synovial fluid.

The V gene's germline CDR1 is SQVTM and CDR2 ANQGSEA. The ends were cut back, 3 bases at V and 4 bases at J, with 10 bases in the middle. The CDR3 totals 13 residues. The J gene is TRBJ1-5, the V gene TRBV29-1, with TRBD1 as a possible D gene (6 bases). The sequence derives from a male donor with ankylosing spondylitis or in good health (not recorded which). Sequencing was done on a sample of blood, either unsorted or a sorted T cell fraction (not recorded which). The CDR3: CSVEDSFNQPQHF. The CDR3, as DNA: TGCAGCGTTGAGGACAGCTTTAATCAGCCCCAGCATTTT. The whole variable domain, filled in from reference TRBV29-1 and TRBJ1-5, reads SAVISQKPSRDICQRGTSLTIQCQVDSQVTMMFWYRQQPGQSLTLIATANQGSEATYESGFVIDKFPISRPNLTFSTLTVSNMSPEDSSIYLCSVEDSFNQPQHFGDGTRLSIL.